This record covers a single TCR beta chain. The data were obtained in a study of blood T cell repertoires in COVID-19. The wider study: In each case, the material was cDNA or gDNA derived from T cells, B-cell-depleted T cells, or PBMCs.

From germline, CDR1 is SGHNT and CDR2 YENEEA. The CDR3 spans 16 residues. The V end was cut by 5 bases, the J end by 5 bases, with 21 bases between. Sequenced by immunoSEQ multiplex PCR; TCRdb stores in-frame clones only, minus some. The data contain over 200,000 clones, approximately 80% of them singletons. The V and J genes are TRBV11-3 and TRBJ2-5; weak D call: TRBD2 (5 bases). The specimen sequenced was PBMCs or T cells enriched from blood (not recorded which). The TCR originated in a man aged 55 to 70 who had recovered from COVID-19. CDR3 protein: CASSHGGLAGWETQYF. The CDR3 region has the DNA TGTGCCAGCAGCCACGGCGGGTTAGCCGGGTGGGAGACCCAGTACTTC.